This T cell receptor (beta chain) is drawn from a study of T cell responses to AZD1222 COVID-19 vaccine. Overall study results and limits: The sample set comprised mostly white British donors with more females, and clonal diversity was possibly underestimated.

Concerning this clone: Antigen specificity is unknown.

The method was immunoSEQ multiplex PCR; TCRdb's version includes in-frame clones alone and lacks a portion of them. The table records some 120,000 clones, 75% to 85% of them present only once. Trimming removed 4 bases from V and 6 bases from J, with 9 bases in between. The CDR3 is 13 residues long. In germline, CDR1 is LGHNA, CDR2 YNFKEQ. The sample in question was peripheral blood, obtained 28 days after the second AZD1222 dose. The rearrangement links TRBV4-2 to TRBJ1-4; no firm D call. The source of this sequence is an adult who received the AZD1222 COVID-19 vaccine. The CDR3 sequence is CASSLSSHEKLFF. In DNA form, the CDR3 reads TGTGCCAGCAGCCTCTCGTCACATGAAAAACTGTTTTTT.